The T cell receptor beta chain under discussion was sequenced for a study of radiation and T cells in renal cell carcinoma. CDR3 size: 12 residues. Produced via immunoSEQ multiplex PCR; TCRdb's table is partial and in-frame only. The table includes roughly 80,000 clones, around four fifths detected once. As to time point: blood 4 weeks post-SBRT, at nephrectomy. Documented treatment: 15 Gy SBRT to primary tumor, nephrectomy 4 weeks later. Nephrectomy followed 15 Gy stereotactic body radiation by 4 weeks. This receptor was taken from an older woman with renal cell carcinoma. Here the sequenced sample was blood, taken from a patient whose treatment included radiotherapy and nephrectomy. This chain connects TRBV21-1 to TRBJ2-2. TRBV21-1 is described as a pseudogene. In DNA, the CDR3 is TGTGCCAGCAGCAAAGGGGGCGGGGAGCTGTTTTTT. Its translation: CASSKGGGELFF.